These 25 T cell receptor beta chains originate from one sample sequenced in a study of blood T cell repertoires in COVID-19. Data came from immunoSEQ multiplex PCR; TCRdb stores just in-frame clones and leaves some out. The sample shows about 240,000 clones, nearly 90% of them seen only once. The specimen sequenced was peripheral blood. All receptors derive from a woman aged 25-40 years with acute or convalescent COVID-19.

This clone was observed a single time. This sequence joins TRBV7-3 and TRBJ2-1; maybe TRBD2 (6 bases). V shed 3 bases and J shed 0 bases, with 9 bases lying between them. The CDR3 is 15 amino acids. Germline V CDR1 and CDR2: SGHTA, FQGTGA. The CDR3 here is CASSLGRGSYNEQFF. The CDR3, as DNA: TGTGCCAGCAGCTTGGGGCGGGGCTCCTACAATGAGCAGTTCTTC.

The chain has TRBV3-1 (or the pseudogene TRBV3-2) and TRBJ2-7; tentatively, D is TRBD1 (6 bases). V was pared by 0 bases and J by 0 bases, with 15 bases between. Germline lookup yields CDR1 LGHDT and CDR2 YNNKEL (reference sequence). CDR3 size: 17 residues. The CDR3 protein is CASSQDAGDLSSYEQYF. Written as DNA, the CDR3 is TGTGCCAGCAGCCAAGATGCAGGGGATCTCTCCTCCTACGAGCAGTACTTC.

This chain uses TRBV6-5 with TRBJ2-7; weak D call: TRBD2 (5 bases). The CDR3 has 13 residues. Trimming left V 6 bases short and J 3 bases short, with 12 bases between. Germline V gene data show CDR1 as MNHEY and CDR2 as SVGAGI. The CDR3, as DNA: TGTGCCAGCAGCCGGACGGGAAACTACGAGCAGTACTTC. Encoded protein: CASSRTGNYEQYF.

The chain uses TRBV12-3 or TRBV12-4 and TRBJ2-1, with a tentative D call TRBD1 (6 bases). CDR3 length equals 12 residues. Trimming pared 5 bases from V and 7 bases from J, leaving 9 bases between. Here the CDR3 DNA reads TGTGCCAGCAGTAGGACAGAGAATGAGCAGTTCTTC. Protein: CASSRTENEQFF.

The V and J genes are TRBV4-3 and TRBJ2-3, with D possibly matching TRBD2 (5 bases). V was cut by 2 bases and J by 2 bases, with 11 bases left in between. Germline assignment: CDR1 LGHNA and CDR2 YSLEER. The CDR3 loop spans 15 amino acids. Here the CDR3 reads CASSQLTNPTDTQYF. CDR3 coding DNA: TGCGCCAGCAGCCAATTGACTAACCCCACAGATACGCAGTATTTT.

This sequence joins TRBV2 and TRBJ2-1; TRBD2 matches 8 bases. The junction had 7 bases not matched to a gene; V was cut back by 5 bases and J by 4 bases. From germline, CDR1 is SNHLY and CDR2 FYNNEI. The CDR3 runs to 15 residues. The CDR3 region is CASSLREVYYNEQFF. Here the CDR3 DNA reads TGTGCCAGCAGTCTGCGGGAGGTCTATTACAATGAGCAGTTCTTC.

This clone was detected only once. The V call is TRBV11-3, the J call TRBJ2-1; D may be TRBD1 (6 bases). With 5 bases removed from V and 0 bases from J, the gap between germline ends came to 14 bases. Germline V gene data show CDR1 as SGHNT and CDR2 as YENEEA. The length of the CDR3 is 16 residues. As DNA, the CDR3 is TGTGCCAGCAGCGGATCCGGGACAAGCTCCTACAATGAGCAGTTCTTC. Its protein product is CASSGSGTSSYNEQFF.

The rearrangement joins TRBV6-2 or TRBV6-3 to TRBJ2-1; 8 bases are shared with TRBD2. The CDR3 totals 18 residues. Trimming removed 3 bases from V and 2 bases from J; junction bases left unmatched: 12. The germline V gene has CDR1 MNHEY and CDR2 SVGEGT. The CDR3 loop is CASSYGSPLAVTYNEQFF. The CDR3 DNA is TGTGCCAGCAGTTATGGTTCCCCACTAGCGGTAACCTACAATGAGCAGTTCTTC.

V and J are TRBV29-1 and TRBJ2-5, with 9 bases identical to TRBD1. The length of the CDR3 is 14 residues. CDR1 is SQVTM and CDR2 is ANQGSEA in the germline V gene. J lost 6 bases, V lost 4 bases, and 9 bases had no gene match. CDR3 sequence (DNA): TGCAGCGTTGGGGGGGGGACAGGGACGAAGACCCAGTACTTC. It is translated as CSVGGGTGTKTQYF.

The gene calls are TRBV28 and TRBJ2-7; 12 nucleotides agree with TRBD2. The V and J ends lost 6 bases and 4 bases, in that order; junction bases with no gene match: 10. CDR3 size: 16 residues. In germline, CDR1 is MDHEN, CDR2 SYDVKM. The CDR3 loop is CASSLPGLAGTYEQYF. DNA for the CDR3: TGTGCCAGCAGCCTCCCCGGACTAGCGGGGACTTACGAGCAGTACTTC.

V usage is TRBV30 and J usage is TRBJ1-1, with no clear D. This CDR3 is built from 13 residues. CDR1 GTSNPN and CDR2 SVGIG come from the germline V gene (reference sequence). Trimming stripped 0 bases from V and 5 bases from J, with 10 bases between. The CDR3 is CAWSVSGRTEAFF. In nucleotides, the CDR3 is TGTGCCTGGAGTGTATCGGGGAGAACTGAAGCTTTCTTT. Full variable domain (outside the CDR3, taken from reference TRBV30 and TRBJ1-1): SQTIHQWPATLVQPVGSPLSLECTVEGTSNPNLYWYRQAAGRGLQLLFYSVGIGQISSEVPQNLSASRPQDRQFILSSKKLLLSDSGFYLCAWSVSGRTEAFFGQGTRLTVV.

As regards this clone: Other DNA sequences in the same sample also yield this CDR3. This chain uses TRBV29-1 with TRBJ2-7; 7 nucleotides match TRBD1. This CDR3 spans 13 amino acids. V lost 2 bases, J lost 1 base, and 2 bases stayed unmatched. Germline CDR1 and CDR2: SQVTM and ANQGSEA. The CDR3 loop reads CSVERTGSYEQYF. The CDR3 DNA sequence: TGCAGCGTTGAAAGGACAGGATCCTACGAGCAGTACTTC.

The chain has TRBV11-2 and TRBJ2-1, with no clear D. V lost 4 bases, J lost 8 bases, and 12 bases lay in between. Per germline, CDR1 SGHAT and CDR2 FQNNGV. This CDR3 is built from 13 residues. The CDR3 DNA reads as TGTGCCAGCAGCTCTGCGATCCTGCATGAGCAGTTCTTC. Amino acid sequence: CASSSAILHEQFF.

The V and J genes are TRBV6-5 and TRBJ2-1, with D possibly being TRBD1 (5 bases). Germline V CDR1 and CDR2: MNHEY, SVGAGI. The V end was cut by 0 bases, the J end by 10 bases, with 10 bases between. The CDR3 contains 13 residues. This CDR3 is CASSYSSDSEQFF. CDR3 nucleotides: TGTGCCAGCAGTTACTCGAGTGACAGCGAGCAGTTCTTC.

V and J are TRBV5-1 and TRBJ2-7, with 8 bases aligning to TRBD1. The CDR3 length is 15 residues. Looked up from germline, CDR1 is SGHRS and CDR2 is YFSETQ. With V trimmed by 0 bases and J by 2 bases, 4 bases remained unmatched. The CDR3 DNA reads TGCGCCAGCAGCTTGGAAGGACAGGGTCCCTACGAGCAGTACTTC. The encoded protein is CASSLEGQGPYEQYF.

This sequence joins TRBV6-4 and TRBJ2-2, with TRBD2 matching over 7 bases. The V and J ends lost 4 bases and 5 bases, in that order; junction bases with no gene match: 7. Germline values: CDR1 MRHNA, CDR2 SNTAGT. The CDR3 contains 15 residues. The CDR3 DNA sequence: TGTGCCAGCAGTGTGGCGGGAGAAGGGACCGGGGAGCTGTTTTTT. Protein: CASSVAGEGTGELFF.

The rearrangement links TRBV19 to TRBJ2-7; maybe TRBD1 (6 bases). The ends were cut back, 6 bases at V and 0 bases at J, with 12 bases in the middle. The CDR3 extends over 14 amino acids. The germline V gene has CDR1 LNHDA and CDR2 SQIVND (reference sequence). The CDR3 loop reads CASSRQVSSYEQYF. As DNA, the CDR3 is TGTGCCAGTAGCCGACAGGTGAGCTCCTACGAGCAGTACTTC.

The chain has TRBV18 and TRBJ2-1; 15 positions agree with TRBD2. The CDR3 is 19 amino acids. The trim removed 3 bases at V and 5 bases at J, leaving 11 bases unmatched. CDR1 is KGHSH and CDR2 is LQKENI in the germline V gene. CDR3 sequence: CASSPGLAGGPVVNNEQFF. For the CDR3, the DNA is TGTGCCAGCTCACCCGGACTAGCGGGAGGGCCCGTCGTAAACAATGAGCAGTTCTTC. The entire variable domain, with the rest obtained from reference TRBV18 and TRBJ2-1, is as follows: NAGVMQNPRHLVRRRGQEARLRCSPMKGHSHVYWYRQLPEEGLKFMVYLQKENIIDESGMPKERFSAEFPKEGPSILRIQQVVRGDSAAYFCASSPGLAGGPVVNNEQFFGPGTRLTVL.

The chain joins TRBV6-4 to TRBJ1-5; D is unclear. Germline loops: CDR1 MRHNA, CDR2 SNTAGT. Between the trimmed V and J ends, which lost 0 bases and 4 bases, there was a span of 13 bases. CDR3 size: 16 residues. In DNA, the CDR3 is TGTGCCAGCAGTGACTCGGCGAGGAGGGATAATCAGCCCCAGCATTTT. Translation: CASSDSARRDNQPQHF.

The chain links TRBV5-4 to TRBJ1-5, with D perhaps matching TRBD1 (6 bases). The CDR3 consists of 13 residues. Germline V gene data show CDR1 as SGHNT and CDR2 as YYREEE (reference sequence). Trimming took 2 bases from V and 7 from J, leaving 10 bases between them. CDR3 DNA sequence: TGTGCCAGCAGCTTACAGGGACGACAGCCCCAGCATTTT. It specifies CASSLQGRQPQHF.

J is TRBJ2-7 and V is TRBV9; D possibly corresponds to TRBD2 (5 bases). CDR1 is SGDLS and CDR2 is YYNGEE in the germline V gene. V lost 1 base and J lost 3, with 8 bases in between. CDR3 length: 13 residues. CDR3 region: CASSVSGGYEQYF. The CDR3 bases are TGTGCCAGCAGCGTATCAGGAGGCTACGAGCAGTACTTC.

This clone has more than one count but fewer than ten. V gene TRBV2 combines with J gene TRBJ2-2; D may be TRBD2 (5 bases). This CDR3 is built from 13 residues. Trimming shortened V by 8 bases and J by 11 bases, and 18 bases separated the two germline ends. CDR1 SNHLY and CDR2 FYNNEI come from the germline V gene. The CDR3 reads CASALKLGFELFF. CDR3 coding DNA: TGTGCCAGCGCTTTAAAACTAGGTTTCGAGCTGTTTTTT.

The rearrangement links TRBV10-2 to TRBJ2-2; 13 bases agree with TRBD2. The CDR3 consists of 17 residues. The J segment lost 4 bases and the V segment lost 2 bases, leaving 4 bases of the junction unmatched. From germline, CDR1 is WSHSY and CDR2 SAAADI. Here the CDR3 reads CASSETGLAGVTGELFF. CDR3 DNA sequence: TGCGCCAGCAGTGAGACAGGACTAGCGGGAGTCACCGGGGAGCTGTTTTTT.

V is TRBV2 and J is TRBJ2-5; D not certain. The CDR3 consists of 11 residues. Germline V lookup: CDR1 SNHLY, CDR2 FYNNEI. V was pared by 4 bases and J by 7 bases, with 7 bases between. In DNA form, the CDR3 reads TGTGCCAGCAGTGGGCAGGTGACCCAGTACTTC. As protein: CASSGQVTQYF.

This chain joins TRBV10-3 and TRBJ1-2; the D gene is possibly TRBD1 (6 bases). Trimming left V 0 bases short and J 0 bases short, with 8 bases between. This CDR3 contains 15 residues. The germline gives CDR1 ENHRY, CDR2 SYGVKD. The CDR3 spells CAISESQGTNYGYTF. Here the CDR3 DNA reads TGTGCCATCAGTGAGTCGCAGGGGACTAACTATGGCTACACCTTC.